A selection of T cell receptor beta chains follows, all from one sample in a study of T cells in localized non-small cell lung cancer. Method: immunoSEQ multiplex PCR; TCRdb's copy keeps in-frame clones and lacks some. The sample has about 2,200 clones, 15% to 20% seen once. The sample consisted of normal lung tissue next to the tumor, taken before any cancer treatment. The source is a man between 40 and 70 years old with stage I squamous cell lung carcinoma. Each CDR3 is given with its conserved first and last residue. A D gene is named only where the DNA matches it firmly. Clone size, where shown, is once, few, many, or a class for clones that have expanded.

d_gene: -
len: 15
v_gene: TRBV11-3
j_gene: TRBJ1-3
abundance: -
CDR3nt: TGTGCCAGCAGCTTATCCCGAAGTTCTGGAAACACCATATATTTT
CDR3aa: CASSLSRSSGNTIYF

d_gene: TRBD1
len: 15
v_gene: TRBV11-3
j_gene: TRBJ1-2
abundance: medium-sized
CDR3nt: TGTGCCAGCAGCTTCCGGGACAGGGGAGGCTATGGCTACACCTTC
CDR3aa: CASSFRDRGGYGYTF

d_gene: -
len: 15
v_gene: TRBV28
j_gene: TRBJ2-3
abundance: few
CDR3nt: TGTGCCAGCAGTTACAGGGGGGGATTCACAGATACGCAGTATTTT
CDR3aa: CASSYRGGFTDTQYF

d_gene: TRBD2
len: 13
v_gene: TRBV29-1
j_gene: TRBJ2-7
abundance: -
CDR3nt: TGCAGCGTTGGGACTAGCGGGAACTACGAGCAGTACTTC
CDR3aa: CSVGTSGNYEQYF

d_gene: -
len: 16
v_gene: TRBV6-8
j_gene: TRBJ1-4
abundance: few
CDR3nt: TGTGCCAGCAGCTCATTTCAGGGTGCAACTAATGAAAAACTGTTTTTT
CDR3aa: CASSSFQGATNEKLFF

d_gene: -
len: 16
v_gene: TRBV28
j_gene: TRBJ2-3
abundance: -
CDR3nt: TGTGCCAGCAGTGTATTGAGACTCACGGGAGCAGATACGCAGTATTTT
CDR3aa: CASSVLRLTGADTQYF

d_gene: -
len: 11
v_gene: TRBV19
j_gene: TRBJ2-7
abundance: -
CDR3nt: TGTGCCAGTGGGGTTGGGTACGAGCAGTACTTC
CDR3aa: CASGVGYEQYF

d_gene: -
len: 16
v_gene: TRBV9
j_gene: TRBJ2-1
abundance: medium-sized
CDR3nt: TGTGCCAGCAGCGGAGGACTAGGGGGCTCCTACAATGAGCAGTTCTTC
CDR3aa: CASSGGLGGSYNEQFF

d_gene: -
len: 15
v_gene: TRBV11-3
j_gene: TRBJ1-1
abundance: medium-sized
CDR3nt: TGTGCCAGCAGCTCCGCCAGGGGTATGAACACTGAAGCTTTCTTT
CDR3aa: CASSSARGMNTEAFF

d_gene: -
len: 13
v_gene: TRBV19
j_gene: TRBJ1-1
abundance: few
CDR3nt: TGTGCCAGTAGTATAGAAAGGAACACTGAAGCTTTCTTT
CDR3aa: CASSIERNTEAFF

d_gene: -
len: 16
v_gene: TRBV11-3
j_gene: TRBJ2-1
abundance: -
CDR3nt: TGTGCCAGCAGCTTGGCAGTTAGCACCCCGGGGGATGAGCAGTTCTTC
CDR3aa: CASSLAVSTPGDEQFF

d_gene: -
len: 16
v_gene: TRBV19
j_gene: TRBJ2-1
abundance: few
CDR3nt: TGTGCCAGTAGTATTGATCCGCTAAACTCCTACAATGAGCAGTTCTTC
CDR3aa: CASSIDPLNSYNEQFF

d_gene: -
len: 16
v_gene: TRBV22-1
j_gene: TRBJ2-1
abundance: few
CDR3nt: TGTGCCAGCAGCCCCCGACTAGCGGCTCGCCTAAGTGAGCAGTTCTTC
CDR3aa: CASSPRLAARLSEQFF

d_gene: -
len: 16
v_gene: TRBV11-3
j_gene: TRBJ2-3
abundance: few
CDR3nt: TGTGCCAGCAGCCTCAGTGGCGGAGGCCCCACAGATACGCAGTATTTT
CDR3aa: CASSLSGGGPTDTQYF

d_gene: -
len: 16
v_gene: TRBV28
j_gene: TRBJ2-2
abundance: -
CDR3nt: TGTGCCAGCAGCCCCCCGGGGCCGCTGGTAACCGGGGAGCTGTTTTTT
CDR3aa: CASSPPGPLVTGELFF

d_gene: TRBD2
len: 15
v_gene: TRBV6-8
j_gene: TRBJ2-7
abundance: few
CDR3nt: TGTGCCAGCAGTTACCGTCTAGCGGGCCTCTACGAGCAGTACTTC
CDR3aa: CASSYRLAGLYEQYF

d_gene: -
len: 16
v_gene: TRBV11-3
j_gene: TRBJ2-1
abundance: -
CDR3nt: TGTGCCAGCAGCTTAGACGGGTCCGGGGGCGGGAGTAACCAGTTCTTC
CDR3aa: CASSLDGSGGGSNQFF

d_gene: TRBD2
len: 16
v_gene: TRBV5-1
j_gene: TRBJ2-1
abundance: -
CDR3nt: TGCGCCAGCAGCTTCCCCACAGCGGGAGACCCCAATGAGCAGTTCTTC
CDR3aa: CASSFPTAGDPNEQFF

d_gene: -
len: 15
v_gene: TRBV29-1
j_gene: TRBJ2-7
abundance: -
CDR3nt: TGCAGCGTCTCCGGAGGCAGAAGCCCCTCCTACGAGCAGTACTTC
CDR3aa: CSVSGGRSPSYEQYF

d_gene: -
len: 14
v_gene: TRBV28
j_gene: TRBJ1-2
abundance: -
CDR3nt: TGTGCCAGCAGTTTGGCCGTGGGGTGGGGCGTCTACACCTTC
CDR3aa: CASSLAVGWGVYTF

d_gene: -
len: 14
v_gene: TRBV11-3
j_gene: TRBJ2-2
abundance: -
CDR3nt: TGTGCCAGCAGCGGCAGGGTTATGGCCGGGGAGCTGTTTTTT
CDR3aa: CASSGRVMAGELFF

d_gene: -
len: 14
v_gene: TRBV19
j_gene: TRBJ1-1
abundance: -
CDR3nt: TGTGCCAGTAGCCCTGGGCCGGTACCCCTTGAAGCTTTCTTT
CDR3aa: CASSPGPVPLEAFF

d_gene: -
len: 15
v_gene: TRBV19
j_gene: TRBJ1-1
abundance: -
CDR3nt: TGTGCCAGTCTTGAGAGGGTATCCGGACTCACTGAAGCTTTCTTT
CDR3aa: CASLERVSGLTEAFF

d_gene: -
len: 14
v_gene: TRBV11-3
j_gene: TRBJ1-3
abundance: medium-sized
CDR3nt: TGTGCCAGCAGCCCGATTAACTCTGGAAACACCATATATTTT
CDR3aa: CASSPINSGNTIYF

d_gene: -
len: 13
v_gene: TRBV29-1
j_gene: TRBJ1-3
abundance: few
CDR3nt: TGCAGCGTTGCCCCAAATACTGGAAACACCATATATTTT
CDR3aa: CSVAPNTGNTIYF

d_gene: -
len: 13
v_gene: TRBV6-8
j_gene: TRBJ1-4
abundance: few
CDR3nt: TGTGCCAGCAGTTACGCGGGGAATGAAAAACTGTTTTTT
CDR3aa: CASSYAGNEKLFF

d_gene: -
len: 14
v_gene: TRBV18
j_gene: TRBJ2-3
abundance: -
CDR3nt: TGTGCCAGCTCCCTCCGACAGCACACAGATACGCAGTATTTT
CDR3aa: CASSLRQHTDTQYF

d_gene: TRBD2
len: 15
v_gene: TRBV14
j_gene: TRBJ2-1
abundance: few
CDR3nt: TGTGCCAGCAGCCCGACTAGCGGGAGATACAATGAGCAGTTCTTC
CDR3aa: CASSPTSGRYNEQFF

d_gene: -
len: 13
v_gene: TRBV29-1
j_gene: TRBJ2-5
abundance: once
CDR3nt: TGCAGCGTTGGTGGGGGACGAGGGGAGACCCAGTACTTC
CDR3aa: CSVGGGRGETQYF

d_gene: TRBD1
len: 16
v_gene: TRBV5-1
j_gene: TRBJ2-1
abundance: -
CDR3nt: TGCGCCAGCAGCTTCCAAGGACAGGGGGATCCCAATGAGCAGTTCTTC
CDR3aa: CASSFQGQGDPNEQFF

d_gene: -
len: 12
v_gene: TRBV19
j_gene: TRBJ1-2
abundance: -
CDR3nt: TGTGCCAGTAGTATAGGAGGACGGAGCTACACCTTC
CDR3aa: CASSIGGRSYTF

d_gene: -
len: 14
v_gene: TRBV19
j_gene: TRBJ1-2
abundance: -
CDR3nt: TGTGCCAGTAGAGTTCTTAGACAAAACTATGGCTACACCTTC
CDR3aa: CASRVLRQNYGYTF

d_gene: TRBD1
len: 15
v_gene: TRBV11-3
j_gene: TRBJ2-1
abundance: few
CDR3nt: TGTGCCAGCAGCTTACGAGGGGGCGTATTGGATGAGCAGTTCTTC
CDR3aa: CASSLRGGVLDEQFF

d_gene: -
len: 14
v_gene: TRBV6-8
j_gene: TRBJ2-7
abundance: few
CDR3nt: TGTGCCAGCAGTGACTCCCCGGGAGTTGGGGAGCAGTACTTC
CDR3aa: CASSDSPGVGEQYF

d_gene: TRBD2
len: 14
v_gene: TRBV11-3
j_gene: TRBJ2-7
abundance: medium-sized
CDR3nt: TGTGCCAGCAGCGAGCGGGGCGACTCCTACGAGCAGTACTTC
CDR3aa: CASSERGDSYEQYF

d_gene: TRBD1
len: 15
v_gene: TRBV18
j_gene: TRBJ2-1
abundance: -
CDR3nt: TGTGCCAGCTCACGCGGGACAGGCGCTCTCAATGAGCAGTTCTTC
CDR3aa: CASSRGTGALNEQFF

d_gene: -
len: 15
v_gene: TRBV4-1
j_gene: TRBJ1-3
abundance: medium-sized
CDR3nt: TGCGCCAGCAGCCTAGACCAAGGACACGGAAACACCATATATTTT
CDR3aa: CASSLDQGHGNTIYF

d_gene: -
len: 12
v_gene: TRBV9
j_gene: TRBJ1-1
abundance: few
CDR3nt: TGTGCCAGCATCCTACAGGGCACTGAAGCTTTCTTT
CDR3aa: CASILQGTEAFF

d_gene: -
len: 15
v_gene: TRBV6-8
j_gene: TRBJ2-3
abundance: few
CDR3nt: TGTGCCAGCAGTTACTCGCGGGGAACCACGAATACGCAGTATTTT
CDR3aa: CASSYSRGTTNTQYF

d_gene: TRBD2
len: 15
v_gene: TRBV11-3
j_gene: TRBJ2-3
abundance: medium-sized
CDR3nt: TGTGCCAGCAGCCGAACTAGCGGGGGCCCAGATACGCAGTATTTT
CDR3aa: CASSRTSGGPDTQYF

d_gene: TRBD2
len: 18
v_gene: TRBV11-3
j_gene: TRBJ2-5
abundance: few
CDR3nt: TGTGCCAGCAGCTTGGAGGGCCTAGCGGGAGTTCACAGGGAGACCCAGTACTTC
CDR3aa: CASSLEGLAGVHRETQYF

d_gene: TRBD2
len: 17
v_gene: TRBV11-3
j_gene: TRBJ2-1
abundance: medium-sized
CDR3nt: TGTGCCAGCAGCTTACCGACTAGCCCCTTAACCTACAATGAGCAGTTCTTC
CDR3aa: CASSLPTSPLTYNEQFF

d_gene: TRBD1
len: 15
v_gene: TRBV11-3
j_gene: TRBJ2-1
abundance: few
CDR3nt: TGTGCCAGCAGCTTGGGGACAGGTGGACTCAATGAGCAGTTCTTC
CDR3aa: CASSLGTGGLNEQFF

d_gene: TRBD1
len: 12
v_gene: TRBV30
j_gene: TRBJ1-2
abundance: few
CDR3nt: TGTGCCTCTAGACAGGGCCCCTATGGCTACACCTTC
CDR3aa: CASRQGPYGYTF

d_gene: -
len: 13
v_gene: TRBV6-8
j_gene: TRBJ2-5
abundance: medium-sized
CDR3nt: TGTGCCATCAGTTCGGGCAGGGAAGAGACCCAGTACTTC
CDR3aa: CAISSGREETQYF